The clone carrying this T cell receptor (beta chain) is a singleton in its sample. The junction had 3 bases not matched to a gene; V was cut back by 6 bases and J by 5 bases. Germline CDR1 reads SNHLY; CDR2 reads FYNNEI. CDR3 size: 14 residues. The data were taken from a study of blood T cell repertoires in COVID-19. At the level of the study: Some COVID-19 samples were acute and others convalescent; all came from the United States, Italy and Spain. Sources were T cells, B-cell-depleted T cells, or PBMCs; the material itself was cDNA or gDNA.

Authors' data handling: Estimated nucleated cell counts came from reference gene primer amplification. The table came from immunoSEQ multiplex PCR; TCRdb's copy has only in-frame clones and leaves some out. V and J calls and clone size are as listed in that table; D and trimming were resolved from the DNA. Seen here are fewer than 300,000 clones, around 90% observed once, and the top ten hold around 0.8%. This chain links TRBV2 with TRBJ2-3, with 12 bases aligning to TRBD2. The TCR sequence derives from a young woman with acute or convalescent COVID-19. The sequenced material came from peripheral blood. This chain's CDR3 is CASSLGLAGDTQYF. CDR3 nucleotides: TGTGCCAGCAGCCTGGGACTAGCGGGAGATACGCAGTATTTT.